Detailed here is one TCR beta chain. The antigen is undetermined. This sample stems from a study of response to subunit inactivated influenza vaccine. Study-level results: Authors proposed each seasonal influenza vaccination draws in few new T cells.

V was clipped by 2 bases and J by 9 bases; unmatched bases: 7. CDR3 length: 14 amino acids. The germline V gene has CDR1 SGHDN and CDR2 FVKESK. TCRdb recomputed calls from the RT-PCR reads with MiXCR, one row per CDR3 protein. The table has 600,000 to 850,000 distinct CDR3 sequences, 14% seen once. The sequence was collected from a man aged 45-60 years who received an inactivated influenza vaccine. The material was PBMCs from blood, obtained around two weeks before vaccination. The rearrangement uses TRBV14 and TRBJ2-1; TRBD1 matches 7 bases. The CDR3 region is CASSQLTGKGEQFF. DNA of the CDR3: TGTGCCAGCAGCCAATTGACAGGGAAGGGTGAGCAGTTCTTC.